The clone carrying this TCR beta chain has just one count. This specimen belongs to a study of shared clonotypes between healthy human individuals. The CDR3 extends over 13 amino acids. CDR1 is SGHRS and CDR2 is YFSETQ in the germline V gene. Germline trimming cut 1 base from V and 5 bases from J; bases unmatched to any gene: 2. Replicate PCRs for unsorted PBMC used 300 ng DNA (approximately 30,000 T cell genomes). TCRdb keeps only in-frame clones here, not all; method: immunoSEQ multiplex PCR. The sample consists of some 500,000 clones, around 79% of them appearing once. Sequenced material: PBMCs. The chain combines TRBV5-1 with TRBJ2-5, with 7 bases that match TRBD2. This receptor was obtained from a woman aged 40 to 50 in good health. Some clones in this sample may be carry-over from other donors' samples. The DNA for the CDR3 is TGCGCCAGCAGCTTGACTAGCGAGGAGACCCAGTACTTC. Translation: CASSLTSEETQYF. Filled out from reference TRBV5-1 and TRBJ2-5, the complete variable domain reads KAGVTQTPRYLIKTRGQQVTLSCSPISGHRSVSWYQQTPGQGLQFLFEYFSETQRNKGNFPGRFSGRQFSNSRSEMNVSTLELGDSALYLCASSLTSEETQYFGPGTRLLVL.